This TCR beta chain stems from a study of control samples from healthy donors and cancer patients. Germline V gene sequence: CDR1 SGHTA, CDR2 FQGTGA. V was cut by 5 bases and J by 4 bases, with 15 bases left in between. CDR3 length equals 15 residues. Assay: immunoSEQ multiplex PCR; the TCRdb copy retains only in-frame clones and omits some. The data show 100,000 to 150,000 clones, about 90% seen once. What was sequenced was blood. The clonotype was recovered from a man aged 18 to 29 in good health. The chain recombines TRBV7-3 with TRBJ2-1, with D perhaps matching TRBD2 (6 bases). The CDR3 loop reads CASSPVVAAYNEQFF. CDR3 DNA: TGTGCCAGCAGCCCCGTGGTAGCGGCTTACAATGAGCAGTTCTTC.